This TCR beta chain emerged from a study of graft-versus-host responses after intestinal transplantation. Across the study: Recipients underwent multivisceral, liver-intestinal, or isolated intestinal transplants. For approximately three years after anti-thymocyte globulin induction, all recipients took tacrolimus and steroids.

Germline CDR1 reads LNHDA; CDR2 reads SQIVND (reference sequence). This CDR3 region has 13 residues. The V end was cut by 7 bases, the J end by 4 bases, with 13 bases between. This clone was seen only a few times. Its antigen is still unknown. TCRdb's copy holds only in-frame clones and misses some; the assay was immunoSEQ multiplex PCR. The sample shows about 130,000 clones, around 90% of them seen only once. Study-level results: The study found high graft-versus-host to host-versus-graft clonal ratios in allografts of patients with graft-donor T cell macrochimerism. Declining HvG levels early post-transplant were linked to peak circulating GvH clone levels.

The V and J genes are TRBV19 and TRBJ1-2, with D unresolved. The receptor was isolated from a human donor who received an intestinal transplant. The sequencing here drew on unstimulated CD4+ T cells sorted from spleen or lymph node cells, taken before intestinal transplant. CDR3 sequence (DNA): TGTGCCAGTAACCCACTATTCGGCTATGGCTACACCTTC. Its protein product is CASNPLFGYGYTF.